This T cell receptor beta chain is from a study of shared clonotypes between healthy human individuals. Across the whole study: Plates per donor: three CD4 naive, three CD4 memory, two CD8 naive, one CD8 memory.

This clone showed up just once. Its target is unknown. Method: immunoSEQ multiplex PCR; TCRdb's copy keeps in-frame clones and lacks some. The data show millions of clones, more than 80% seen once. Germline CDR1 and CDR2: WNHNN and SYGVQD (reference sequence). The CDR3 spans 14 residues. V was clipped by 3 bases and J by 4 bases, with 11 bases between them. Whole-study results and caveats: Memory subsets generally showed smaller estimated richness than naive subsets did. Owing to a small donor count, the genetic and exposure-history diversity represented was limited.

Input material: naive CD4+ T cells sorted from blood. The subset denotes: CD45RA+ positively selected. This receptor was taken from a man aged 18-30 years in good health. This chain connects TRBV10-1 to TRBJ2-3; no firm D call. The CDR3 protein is CASSDASLPDTQYF. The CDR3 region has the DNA TGCGCCAGCAGTGACGCCTCGCTCCCAGATACGCAGTATTTT.